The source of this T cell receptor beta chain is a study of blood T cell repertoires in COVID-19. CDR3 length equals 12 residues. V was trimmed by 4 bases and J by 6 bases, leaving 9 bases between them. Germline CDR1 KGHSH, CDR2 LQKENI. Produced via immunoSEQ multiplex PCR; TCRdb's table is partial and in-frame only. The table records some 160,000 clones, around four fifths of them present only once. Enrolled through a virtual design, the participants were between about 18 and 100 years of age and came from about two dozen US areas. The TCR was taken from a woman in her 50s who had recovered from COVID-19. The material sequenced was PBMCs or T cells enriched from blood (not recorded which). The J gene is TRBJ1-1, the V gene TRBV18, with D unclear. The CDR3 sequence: CASSLYSPEAFF. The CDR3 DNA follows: TGTGCCAGCTCACTTTACAGCCCTGAAGCTTTCTTT.